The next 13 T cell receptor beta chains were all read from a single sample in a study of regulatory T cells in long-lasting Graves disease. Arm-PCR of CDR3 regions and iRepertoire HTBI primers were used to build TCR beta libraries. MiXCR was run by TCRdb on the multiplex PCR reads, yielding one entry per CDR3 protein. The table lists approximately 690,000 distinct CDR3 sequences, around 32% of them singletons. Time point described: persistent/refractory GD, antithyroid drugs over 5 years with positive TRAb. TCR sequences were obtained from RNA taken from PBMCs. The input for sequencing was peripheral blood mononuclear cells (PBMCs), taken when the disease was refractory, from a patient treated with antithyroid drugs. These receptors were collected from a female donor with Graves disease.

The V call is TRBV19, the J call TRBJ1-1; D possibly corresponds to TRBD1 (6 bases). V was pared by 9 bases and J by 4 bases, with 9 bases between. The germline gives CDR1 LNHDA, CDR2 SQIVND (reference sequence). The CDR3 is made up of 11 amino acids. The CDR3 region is CASGQPTEAFF. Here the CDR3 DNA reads TGTGCCAGCGGACAGCCCACTGAAGCTTTCTTT. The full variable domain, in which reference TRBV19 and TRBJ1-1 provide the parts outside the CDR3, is DGGITQSPKYLFRKEGQNVTLSCEQNLNHDAMYWYRQDPGQGLRLIYYSQIVNDFQKGDIAEGYSVSREKKESFPLTVTSAQKNPTAFYLCASGQPTEAFFGQGTRLTVV.

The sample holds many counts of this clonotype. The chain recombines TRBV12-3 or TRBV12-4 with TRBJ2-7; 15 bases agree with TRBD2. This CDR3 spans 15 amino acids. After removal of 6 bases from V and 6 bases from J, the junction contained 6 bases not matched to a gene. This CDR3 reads CASSPPGLAGGEQYF. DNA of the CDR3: TGTGCCAGCAGCCCACCGGGACTAGCGGGAGGCGAGCAGTACTTC.

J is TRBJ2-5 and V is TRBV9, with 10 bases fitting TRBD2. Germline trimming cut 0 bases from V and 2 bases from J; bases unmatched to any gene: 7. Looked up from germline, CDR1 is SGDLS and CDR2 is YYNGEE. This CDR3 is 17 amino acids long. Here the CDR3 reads CASSVGLAGDSQETQYF. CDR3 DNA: TGTGCCAGCAGCGTAGGACTAGCGGGTGATAGTCAAGAGACCCAGTACTTC.

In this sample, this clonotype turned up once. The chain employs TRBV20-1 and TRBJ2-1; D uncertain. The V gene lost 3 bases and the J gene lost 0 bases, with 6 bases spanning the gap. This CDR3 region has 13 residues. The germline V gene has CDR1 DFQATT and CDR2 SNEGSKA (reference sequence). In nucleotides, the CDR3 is TGCAGTGCTAGCGGGTTCTCCTACAATGAGCAGTTCTTC. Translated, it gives CSASGFSYNEQFF.

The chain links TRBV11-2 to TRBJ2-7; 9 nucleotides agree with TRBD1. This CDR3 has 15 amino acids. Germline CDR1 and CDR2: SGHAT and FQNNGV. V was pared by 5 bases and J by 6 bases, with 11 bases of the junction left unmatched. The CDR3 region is CASSARDRVSAEQYF. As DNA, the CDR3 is TGTGCCAGCAGCGCCCGGGACAGGGTATCGGCCGAGCAGTACTTC.

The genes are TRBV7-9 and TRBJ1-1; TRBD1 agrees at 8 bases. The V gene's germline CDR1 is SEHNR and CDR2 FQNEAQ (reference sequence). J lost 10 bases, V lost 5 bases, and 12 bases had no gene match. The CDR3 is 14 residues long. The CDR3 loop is CASSIVGQGARAFF. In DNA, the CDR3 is TGTGCCAGCAGCATCGTAGGTCAGGGGGCGCGAGCTTTCTTT.

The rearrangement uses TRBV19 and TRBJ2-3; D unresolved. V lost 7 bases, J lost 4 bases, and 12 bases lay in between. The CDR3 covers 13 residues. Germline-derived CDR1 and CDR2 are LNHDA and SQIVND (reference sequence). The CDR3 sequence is CASIGRVADTQYF. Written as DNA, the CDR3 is TGTGCCAGTATTGGCCGGGTTGCAGATACGCAGTATTTT.

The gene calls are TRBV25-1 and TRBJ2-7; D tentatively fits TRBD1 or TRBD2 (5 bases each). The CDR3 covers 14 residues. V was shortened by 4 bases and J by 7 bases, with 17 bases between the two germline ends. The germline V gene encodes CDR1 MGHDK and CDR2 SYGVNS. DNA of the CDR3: TGTGCCAGCAGTGGGGGGTTCGTTTGGGGGGAGCAGTACTTC. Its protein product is CASSGGFVWGEQYF.

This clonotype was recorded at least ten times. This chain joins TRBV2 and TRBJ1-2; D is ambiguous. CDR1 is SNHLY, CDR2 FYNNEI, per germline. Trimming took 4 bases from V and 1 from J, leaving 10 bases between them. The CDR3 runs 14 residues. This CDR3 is CASSAAGSNYGYTF. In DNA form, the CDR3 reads TGTGCCAGCAGTGCTGCGGGTAGTAACTATGGCTACACCTTC.

CDR3 loop: CASSLSGPMIAGGQPPRTQYF. CDR3 nucleotide sequence: TGTGCCAGCAGTTTATCGGGACCCATGATAGCGGGAGGGCAGCCACCACGTACCCAGTACTTC. This sequence joins TRBV27 and TRBJ2-5; 11 nucleotides align to TRBD2. The CDR3 runs to 21 residues. Germline V gene lookup returns CDR1 MNHEY and CDR2 SMNVEV (reference sequence). V gave up 0 bases and J gave up 8 bases; unmatched junction bases: 23.

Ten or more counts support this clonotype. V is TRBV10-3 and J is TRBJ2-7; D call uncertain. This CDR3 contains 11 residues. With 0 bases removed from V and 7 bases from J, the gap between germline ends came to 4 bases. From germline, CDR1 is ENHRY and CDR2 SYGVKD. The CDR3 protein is CAISESAEQYF. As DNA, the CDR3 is TGTGCCATCAGTGAGTCAGCAGAGCAGTACTTC.

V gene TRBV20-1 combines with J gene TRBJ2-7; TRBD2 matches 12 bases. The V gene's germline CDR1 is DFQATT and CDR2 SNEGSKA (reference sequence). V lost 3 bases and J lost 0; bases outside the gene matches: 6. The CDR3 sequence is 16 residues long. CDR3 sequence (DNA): TGCAGTGCTAGTCCACTAGCGGGAGGTGACTCCTACGAGCAGTACTTC. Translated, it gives CSASPLAGGDSYEQYF.

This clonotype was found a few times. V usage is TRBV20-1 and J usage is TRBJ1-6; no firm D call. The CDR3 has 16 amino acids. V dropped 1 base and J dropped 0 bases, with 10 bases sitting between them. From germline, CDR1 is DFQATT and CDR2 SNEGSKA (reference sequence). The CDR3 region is CSARGYGSSYNSPLHF. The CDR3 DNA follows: TGCAGTGCTAGAGGGTACGGGAGCTCCTATAATTCACCCCTCCACTTT.